This T cell receptor beta chain was recovered during a study of blood T cell repertoires in COVID-19. V gave up 1 base and J gave up 10 bases, with 13 bases separating them. The CDR3 is 13 residues long. In germline, CDR1 is LNHNV, CDR2 YYDKDF (reference sequence). Generated by immunoSEQ multiplex PCR, the TCRdb table keeps only in-frame clones and is missing some. The repertoire holds 200,000 or so clones, with 83% as singletons. This clone was seen repeatedly, ten times or more. Sequencing used PBMCs or T cells enriched from blood (not recorded which). The clonotype comes from a woman in her fifties or sixties who had been exposed to COVID-19. J is TRBJ1-1 and V is TRBV15; D remains ambiguous. The CDR3 nucleotides are TGTGCCACCAGCAGAGCCCCAGCGTCGGTAGCTTTCTTT. Amino acids: CATSRAPASVAFF.